The clone carrying this T cell receptor beta chain was detected once. Both 60 Vbeta primers and 13 Jbeta primers went into the PCR. Sequencing used immunoSEQ multiplex PCR; TCRdb keeps in-frame clones, though not all of them. The data contain 100,000 to 150,000 clones, 70% to 90% of them singletons. The record originates from a study of cytomegalovirus exposure and HLA in healthy donors. Sequencing was performed on PBMCs. This TCR came from a boy aged 5-17 years in good health and CMV-seronegative.

CDR3 coding DNA: TGTGCCACCGGCCGGGACTTCTCCTACGAGCAGTACTTC. This translates into CATGRDFSYEQYF. This chain connects TRBV15 to TRBJ2-7, with D perhaps matching TRBD2 (6 bases). Trimming stripped 8 bases from V and 0 bases from J, with 11 bases between. In germline, CDR1 is LNHNV, CDR2 YYDKDF (reference sequence). This CDR3 region has 13 residues.